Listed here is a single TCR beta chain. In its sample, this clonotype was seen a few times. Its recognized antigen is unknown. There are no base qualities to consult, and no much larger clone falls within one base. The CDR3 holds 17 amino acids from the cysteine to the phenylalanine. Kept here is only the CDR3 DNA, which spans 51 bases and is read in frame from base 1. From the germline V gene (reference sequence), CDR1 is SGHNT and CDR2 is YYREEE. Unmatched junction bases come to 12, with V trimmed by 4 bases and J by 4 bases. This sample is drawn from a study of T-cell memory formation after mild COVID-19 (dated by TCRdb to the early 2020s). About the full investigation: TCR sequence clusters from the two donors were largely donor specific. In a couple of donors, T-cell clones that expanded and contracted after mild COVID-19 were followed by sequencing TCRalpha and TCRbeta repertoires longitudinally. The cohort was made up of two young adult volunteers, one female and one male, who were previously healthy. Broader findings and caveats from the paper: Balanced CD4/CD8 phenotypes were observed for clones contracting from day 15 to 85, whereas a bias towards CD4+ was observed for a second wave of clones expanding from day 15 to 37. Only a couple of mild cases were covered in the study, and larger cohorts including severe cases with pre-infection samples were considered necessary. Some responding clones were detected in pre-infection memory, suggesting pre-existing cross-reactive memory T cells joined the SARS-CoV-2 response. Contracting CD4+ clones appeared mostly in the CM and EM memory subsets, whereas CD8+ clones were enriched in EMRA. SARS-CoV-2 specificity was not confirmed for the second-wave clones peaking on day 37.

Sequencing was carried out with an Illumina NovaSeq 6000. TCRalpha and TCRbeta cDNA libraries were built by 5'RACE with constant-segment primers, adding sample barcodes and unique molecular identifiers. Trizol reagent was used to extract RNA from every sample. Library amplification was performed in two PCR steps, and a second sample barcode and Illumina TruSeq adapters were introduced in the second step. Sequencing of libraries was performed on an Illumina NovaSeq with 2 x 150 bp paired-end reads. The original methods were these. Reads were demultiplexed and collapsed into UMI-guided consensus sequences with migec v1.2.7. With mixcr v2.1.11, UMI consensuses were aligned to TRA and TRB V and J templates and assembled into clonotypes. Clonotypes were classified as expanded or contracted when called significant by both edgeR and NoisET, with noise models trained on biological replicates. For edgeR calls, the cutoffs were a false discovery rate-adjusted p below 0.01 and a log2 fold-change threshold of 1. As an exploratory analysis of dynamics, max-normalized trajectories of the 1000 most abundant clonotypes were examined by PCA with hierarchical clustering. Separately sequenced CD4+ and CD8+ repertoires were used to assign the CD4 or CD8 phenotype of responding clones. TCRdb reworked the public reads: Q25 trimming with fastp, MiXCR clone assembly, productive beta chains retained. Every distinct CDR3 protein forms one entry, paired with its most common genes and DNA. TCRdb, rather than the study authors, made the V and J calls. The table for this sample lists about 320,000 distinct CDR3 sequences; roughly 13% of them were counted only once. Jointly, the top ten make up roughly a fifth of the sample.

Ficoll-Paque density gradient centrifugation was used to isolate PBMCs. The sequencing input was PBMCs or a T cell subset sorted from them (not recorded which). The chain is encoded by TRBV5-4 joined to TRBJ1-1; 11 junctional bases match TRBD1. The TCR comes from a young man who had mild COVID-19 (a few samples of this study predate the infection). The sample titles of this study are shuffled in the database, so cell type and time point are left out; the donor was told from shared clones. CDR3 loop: CASSRAGTGGLGTEAFF. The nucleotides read TGTGCCAGCAGCCGCGCCGGGACAGGGGGTTTGGGCACTGAAGCTTTCTTT.